The sequence of this T cell receptor beta chain was determined in a study of vaccination effects on CD4 cells after COVID-19. Study information: After the second dose, samples were taken at median day 72. General study points: Late post-vaccination samples showed marked contraction of infection- and vaccine-induced clones.

Viral peptide pool expansion of antigen-specific CD4+ T cells preceded sequencing in the ViraFEST assay. At the end of 10 days of culture, CD4+ T cells were isolated. Vaccine administered to participants consisted of two doses of either BNT162b2 or mRNA-1273. Negative nucleocapsid antibody tests before and after vaccination confirmed no previous SARS-CoV-2 infection. Both day 3 and day 7 saw half the medium replaced with IL-2 medium. Remarks on this clone: Antigen: not known.

Germline CDR1 reads MNHEY; CDR2 reads SVGAGI. CDR3 length: 12 amino acids. The V end was cut by 5 bases, the J end by 7 bases, with 6 bases between. Some clones are missing from TCRdb's copy, which holds only in-frame ones; the method was immunoSEQ multiplex PCR. The sample has approximately 15,000 clones; roughly 75% are singletons. Material: CD4+ T cells from PBMCs cultured with HCoV-NL63 spike peptides, obtained after COVID-19 vaccination. This chain uses TRBV6-5 with TRBJ1-6, with D unclear. This TCR came from a human donor who received a COVID-19 vaccine. The CDR3 region is CASSQINSPLHF. In DNA form, the CDR3 reads TGTGCCAGCAGTCAAATAAATTCACCCCTCCACTTT.